The present T cell receptor beta chain was sequenced within a study of blood T cell repertoires in COVID-19 (dated by TCRdb to 2018 to 2021). With respect to the entire study: Collaborator samples came from the United States, Italy and Spain and covered acute and convalescent phases of COVID-19. The samples were drawn from the first 160 participants of the ongoing ImmuneRACE study and from more than 1,000 subjects provided by 6 global collaborators. The prospective study material was composed of cDNA or gDNA derived from T cells, B-cell-depleted T cells, or PBMCs. The sample metadata nearly always contained a de-identified subject ID, COVID-19 status, age in years and sex. A freely available public database, intended as a resource for researchers studying the immune response to SARS-CoV-2, is where the repertoires were released. Where available, HLA class I and class II types were taken from metadata supplied by the sample provider and were not determined by assay-based typing. The dataset comprised deeply sampled blood TCRbeta repertoires from subjects exposed to, actively infected with, or recovered from COVID-19. The study at large found these results: How much clinical and demographic metadata was included differed by source and by participant, and the metadata was provided uncurated.

TCRbeta CDR3 regions were amplified from genomic DNA by means of the immunoSEQ Assay, a bias-controlled multiplex PCR. Regarding the original processing steps: The number of nucleated cells in each sample was estimated by amplification of reference gene primers within the assay. To quantify the absolute abundance of each unique TCRbeta CDR3 rearrangement, sequence reads were collapsed and filtered. Productive Simpson clonality was computed per sample as the square root of Simpson's diversity index over productive rearrangements. TCRdb provides this immuneACCESS table in a form limited to in-frame rearrangements. Some clones are lacking; in checked studies, under half of them reflect an unresolved V gene, and why the rest are absent is not known. That table gives V, J and clone size, and the DNA gave D and trimming. This sample lists 70,000 or so clones; 76% were detected once. Clones ranked in the top ten supply about 15% of the sample.

At one collaborating source in Seattle, patients were enrolled during active infection and were followed longitudinally through the course of disease. Whole blood was collected in K2EDTA tubes by collaborating institutions according to the institutions' own protocols. For TCRbeta analysis, collaborators shipped samples as frozen whole blood, isolated PBMCs, or DNA extracted from either of those sample types. The germline V gene gives CDR1 as MNHEY and CDR2 as SVGAGI. The CDR3 sequence holds 15 residues, the cysteine and phenylalanine included. Only the CDR3 part of the read is kept: 45 bases, read in frame from the first base. The junction shows trimming of 5 bases on V and 6 bases on J, and the gene matches do not reach 7 bases of it. In the case of this clone: This clone's antigen is unknown. No per-base quality is available; no much larger clone lies one base away.

Sequenced sample: peripheral blood. This TCR came from a man aged 55-75 years with COVID-19, enrolled during active disease. The chain is made from TRBV6-5 and TRBJ1-4, with 9 bases aligning to TRBD1. The bases are TGTGCCAGCAGTACAGGGGGCGCGGAAGATGAAAAACTGTTTTTT. The resulting protein is CASSTGGAEDEKLFF.